A single sample gave rise to the 9 T cell receptor beta chains below, sequenced in a study of T cells in Graves' hyperthyroidism and ophthalmopathy. Amplification targeted TCR beta CDR3 regions from RNA transcripts. First-round RT-PCR with HTBI primers amplified the TCR CDR3 region. MiXCR was run by TCRdb on the multiplex PCR reads, yielding one entry per CDR3 protein. The data show about 160,000 distinct CDR3 sequences, 9.4% seen once. The sample comprised blood. Every receptor here comes from a woman in her late teens or twenties with Graves' hyperthyroidism that later progressed to Graves' ophthalmopathy.

This clonotype was observed at least ten times. V is TRBV15 and J is TRBJ2-5; 9 bases agree with TRBD1. This CDR3 is 14 amino acids long. V lost 3 bases, J lost 4 bases, and 3 bases stayed unmatched. The germline V gene has CDR1 LNHNV and CDR2 YYDKDF (reference sequence). The CDR3 nucleotides are TGTGCCACCAGCAGGGGGACAGGGAGAGAGACCCAGTACTTC. Translation gives CATSRGTGRETQYF.

This clonotype has at least ten counts. This chain uses TRBV6-1 with TRBJ1-6; D unclear. Germline assignment: CDR1 MNHNS and CDR2 SASEGT. Deletions cut 1 base from V and 5 bases from J, with 3 bases between. The CDR3 runs to 13 residues. CDR3 amino acids: CASSEVDNSPLHF. For the CDR3, the DNA is TGTGCCAGCAGTGAAGTAGATAATTCACCCCTCCACTTT.

This clonotype was seen ten or more times. The rearrangement links TRBV28 to TRBJ1-2; possibly TRBD1 for D (6 bases). This CDR3 is built from 14 residues. Germline CDR1 MDHEN, CDR2 SYDVKM. Trimming removed 7 bases at V and 1 base at J, with 13 bases between. The CDR3 coding sequence is TGTGCCAGCAACCCTTCCAGGGGTAACTATGGCTACACCTTC. Its translation: CASNPSRGNYGYTF.

This clonotype appeared many times. The chain couples TRBV28 to TRBJ2-7; D is ambiguous. Germline V gives CDR1 MDHEN, CDR2 SYDVKM. The CDR3 is 19 residues long. V was cut by 6 bases and J by 4 bases, with 31 bases left in between. The CDR3 region is CASRDQILQEPQRAYEQYF. Here the CDR3 DNA reads TGTGCCAGCAGGGACCAAATACTCCAAGAGCCACAGCGCGCTTACGAGCAGTACTTC. The full variable domain, completed using reference TRBV28 and TRBJ2-7, is DVKVTQSSRYLVKRTGEKVFLECVQDMDHENMFWYRQDPGLGLRLIYFSYDVKMKEKGDIPEGYSVSREKKERFSLILESASTNQTSMYLCASRDQILQEPQRAYEQYFGPGTRLTVT.

This clonotype has at least ten counts. The chain employs TRBV5-1 and TRBJ2-2; a weak D match, TRBD2 (5 bases). Germline CDR1 and CDR2: SGHRS and YFSETQ. The length of the CDR3 is 15 residues. V shed 5 bases and J shed 0 bases, with 11 bases lying between them. The DNA of the CDR3 is TGCGCCAGCAGTATGGCGGAGGCGAACACCGGGGAGCTGTTTTTT. This sequence encodes CASSMAEANTGELFF.

J is TRBJ2-3 and V is TRBV7-6; TRBD1 matches 12 bases. The germline V gene has CDR1 SGHVS and CDR2 FNYEAQ. J was trimmed by 2 bases and V by 0 bases; bases with no gene match: 0. This CDR3 is 16 amino acids long. In DNA, the CDR3 is TGTGCCAGCAGCTTAGCGGGACAGGGGGCCACAGATACGCAGTATTTT. Translating it yields CASSLAGQGATDTQYF.

This clonotype was observed many times. The gene calls are TRBV29-1 and TRBJ1-2, with D perhaps TRBD1 (5 bases). The CDR3 sequence is 14 residues long. Germline values: CDR1 SQVTM, CDR2 ANQGSEA. V was trimmed by 6 bases and J by 4 bases, leaving 18 bases between them. CDR3 amino acids: CSVPQGEGTYGYTF. CDR3 bases: TGCAGCGTCCCCCAGGGCGAGGGGACCTATGGCTACACCTTC.

By share of the sample, this clonotype is large. The genes are TRBV13 and TRBJ2-1; weak D call: TRBD1 (6 bases). The CDR3 spans 15 residues. Germline V gives CDR1 PRHDT, CDR2 FYEKMQ (reference sequence). Trimming shortened V by 1 base and J by 7 bases, and 14 bases separated the two germline ends. In DNA, the CDR3 is TGTGCCAGCAGCTTAGAGGCAGGGGACGGGAATGAGCAGTTCTTC. Translation gives CASSLEAGDGNEQFF. Looking up the rest from reference TRBV13 and TRBJ2-1 gives the full variable domain: AAGVIQSPRHLIKEKRETATLKCYPIPRHDTVYWYQQGPGQDPQFLISFYEKMQSDKGSIPDRFSAQQFSDYHSELNMSSLELGDSALYFCASSLEAGDGNEQFFGPGTRLTVL.

This clonotype has more than one count but fewer than ten. The V and J genes are TRBV7-6 and TRBJ2-3; no clear D gene. This CDR3 has 17 amino acids. CDR1 is SGHVS, CDR2 FNYEAQ, per germline. The V gene lost 1 base and the J gene lost 2 bases, with 16 bases spanning the gap. The CDR3 DNA reads as TGTGCCAGCAGCTTAGGGAGTGTGAGCTACCCCACAGATACGCAGTATTTT. Its translation is CASSLGSVSYPTDTQYF.